The 9 T cell receptor beta chains listed next were all sequenced from one sample in a study of blood T cell repertoires in COVID-19. TCRdb's copy holds only in-frame clones and misses some; the assay was immunoSEQ multiplex PCR. The sample includes about 170,000 clones, roughly 80% of them seen just once. Source material: peripheral blood. The receptors were gathered from a woman aged 80 or over with COVID-19, enrolled during active disease.

This chain joins TRBV24-1 and TRBJ2-2; 9 nucleotides match TRBD1. V gave up 1 base and J gave up 7 bases; unmatched junction bases: 3. Germline loops: CDR1 KGHDR, CDR2 SFDVKD. CDR3 length: 15 residues. CDR3 in DNA: TGTGCCACCAGTGATTTCGGACAGGGGAACGGGGAGCTGTTTTTT. This sequence encodes CATSDFGQGNGELFF.

V and J are TRBV9 and TRBJ2-5, with 7 bases that match TRBD1. Germline assignment: CDR1 SGDLS and CDR2 YYNGEE. This CDR3 contains 15 residues. Germline trimming cut 3 bases from V and 2 bases from J; bases unmatched to any gene: 7. The CDR3 loop reads CASSGVLGQQETQYF. The CDR3 DNA follows: TGTGCCAGCAGCGGGGTTTTGGGACAGCAAGAGACCCAGTACTTC.

This sequence joins TRBV6-5 and TRBJ2-7; 10 bases line up with TRBD1. CDR1 is MNHEY and CDR2 is SVGAGI in the germline V gene. The V segment lost 0 bases and the J segment 6 bases; nucleotides outside the gene matches: 8. The CDR3 covers 16 residues. The CDR3 sequence: CASSYSGQGVGFEQYF. The CDR3 region has the DNA TGTGCCAGCAGTTACTCAGGACAGGGGGTAGGGTTCGAGCAGTACTTC.

This chain links TRBV2 with TRBJ1-5; 9 nucleotides align to TRBD1. The germline CDR1 and CDR2 sequences are SNHLY and FYNNEI. This CDR3 comprises 14 residues. The V segment lost 5 bases and the J segment 6 bases; nucleotides outside the gene matches: 5. The CDR3 loop is CASSFGQGPQPQHF. The CDR3 region has the DNA TGTGCCAGCAGTTTCGGACAGGGGCCTCAGCCCCAGCATTTT.

V is TRBV7-9 and J is TRBJ2-7; the match to TRBD2 covers 10 bases. The CDR3 consists of 15 residues. Germline CDR1 is SEHNR and CDR2 is FQNEAQ (reference sequence). V lost 5 bases to trimming and J lost 5 bases; unmatched junction nucleotides: 9. The DNA of the CDR3 is TGTGCCAGCAGCCGCAGTAGCGGGAGGTTTGACGAGCAGTACTTC. It codes for CASSRSSGRFDEQYF.

As for this clone: Relative to the germline gene, one junction end is altered; a read error may explain this. The chain carries TRBV18 and TRBJ2-3, with TRBD1 as a possible D gene (6 bases). This CDR3 spans 15 amino acids. Germline V gene lookup returns CDR1 KGHSH and CDR2 LQKENI. The CDR3 nucleotides read TGTGCCAGCTCCCCACAACAGGGTGACACAGATACGCAGTATTTT. It translates to CASSPQQGDTDTQYF.

This chain connects TRBV7-6 to TRBJ2-1; TRBD2 is a possible D gene (6 bases). The CDR3 is 16 residues long. Germline loops: CDR1 SGHVS, CDR2 FNYEAQ. V shed 1 base and J shed 9 bases, with 19 bases lying between them. The CDR3 reads CASSLGTREDWGEQFF. In DNA, the CDR3 is TGTGCCAGCAGCTTAGGCACTAGGGAGGACTGGGGTGAGCAGTTCTTC.

The chain employs TRBV6-6 and TRBJ2-2; 8 bases fit TRBD1. The CDR3 is made up of 16 amino acids. In germline, CDR1 is MNHNY, CDR2 SVGAGI (reference sequence). V lost 4 bases to trimming and J lost 1 base; unmatched junction nucleotides: 5. The CDR3 loop is CASSLTGTGNTGELFF. The CDR3 nucleotides read TGTGCCAGCAGTTTAACCGGGACAGGGAACACCGGGGAGCTGTTTTTT.

The genes are TRBV2 and TRBJ1-2; 7 nucleotides line up with TRBD1. V trimming: 5 bases; J trimming: 2 bases; junction bases outside the gene matches: 8. Germline V CDR1 and CDR2: SNHLY, FYNNEI. CDR3 length: 15 residues. The CDR3 region is CASSPQLTGNYGYTF. DNA of the CDR3: TGTGCCAGCAGTCCACAATTGACAGGGAACTATGGCTACACCTTC.